This T cell receptor (beta chain) was identified in a study of T cells in tumors after PD-1 blockade. The overall study: Prior checkpoint blockade, systemic immunosuppressant use, or anti-cancer therapy within 4 weeks excluded patients. Daily vismodegib 150 mg continued in a subset of anti-PD-1-treated patients. General study results and limits: Roughly two fifths of tumor TCR clonotypes were also found in blood.

Concerning this clone: Its specificity is not known.

Clones were read by immunoSEQ multiplex PCR, and TCRdb kept only the in-frame ones, dropping some. Of roughly 25,000 clones in the sample, roughly 82% were seen once. Tumor or blood genomic DNA was sequenced, with inputs of about 550 ng to 6,004 ng. This specimen was PBMCs, taken after anti-PD-1 treatment. This TCR was sampled from a human donor with basal cell carcinoma.

CDR3: CAGYRVYGYTF. The CDR3 nucleotides read TGTGCCGGCTACAGGGTTTATGGCTACACCTTC. The chain employs TRBV30 and TRBJ1-2; D may be TRBD1 (6 bases). The CDR3 extends over 11 amino acids. The V gene lost 8 bases and the J gene lost 5 bases, with 12 bases spanning the gap. Germline V gene lookup returns CDR1 GTSNPN and CDR2 SVGIG (reference sequence).